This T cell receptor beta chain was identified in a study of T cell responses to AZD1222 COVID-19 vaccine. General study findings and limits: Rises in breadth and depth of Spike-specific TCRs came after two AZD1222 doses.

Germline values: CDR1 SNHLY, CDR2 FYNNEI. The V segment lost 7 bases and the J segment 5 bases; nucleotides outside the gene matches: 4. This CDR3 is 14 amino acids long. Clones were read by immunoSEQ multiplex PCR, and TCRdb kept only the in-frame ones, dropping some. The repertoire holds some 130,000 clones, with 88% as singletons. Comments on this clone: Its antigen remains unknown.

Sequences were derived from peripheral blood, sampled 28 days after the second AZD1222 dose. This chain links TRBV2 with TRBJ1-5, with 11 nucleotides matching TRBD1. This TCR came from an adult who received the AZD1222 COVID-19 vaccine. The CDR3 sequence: CASTGTGGDQPQHF. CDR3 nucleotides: TGTGCCAGCACCGGGACAGGGGGAGATCAGCCCCAGCATTTT. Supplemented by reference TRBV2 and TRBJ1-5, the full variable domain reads EPEVTQTPSHQVTQMGQEVILRCVPISNHLYFYWYRQILGQKVEFLVSFYNNEISEKSEIFDDQFSVERPDGSNFTLKIRSTKLEDSAMYFCASTGTGGDQPQHFGDGTRLSIL.